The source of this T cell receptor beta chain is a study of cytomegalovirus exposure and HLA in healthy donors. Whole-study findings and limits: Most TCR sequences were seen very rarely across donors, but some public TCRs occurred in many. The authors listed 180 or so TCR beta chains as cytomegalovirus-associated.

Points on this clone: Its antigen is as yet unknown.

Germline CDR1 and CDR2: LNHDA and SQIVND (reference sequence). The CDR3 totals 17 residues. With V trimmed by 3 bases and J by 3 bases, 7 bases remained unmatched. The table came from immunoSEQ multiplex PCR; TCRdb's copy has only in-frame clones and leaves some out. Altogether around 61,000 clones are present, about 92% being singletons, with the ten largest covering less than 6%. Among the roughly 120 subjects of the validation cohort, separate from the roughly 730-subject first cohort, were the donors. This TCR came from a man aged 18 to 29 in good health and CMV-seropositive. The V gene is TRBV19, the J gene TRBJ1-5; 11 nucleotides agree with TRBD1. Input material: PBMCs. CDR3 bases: TGTGCCAGTAGTATGTACCGGGACAGGGGGAACAATCAGCCCCAGCATTTT. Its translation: CASSMYRDRGNNQPQHF.